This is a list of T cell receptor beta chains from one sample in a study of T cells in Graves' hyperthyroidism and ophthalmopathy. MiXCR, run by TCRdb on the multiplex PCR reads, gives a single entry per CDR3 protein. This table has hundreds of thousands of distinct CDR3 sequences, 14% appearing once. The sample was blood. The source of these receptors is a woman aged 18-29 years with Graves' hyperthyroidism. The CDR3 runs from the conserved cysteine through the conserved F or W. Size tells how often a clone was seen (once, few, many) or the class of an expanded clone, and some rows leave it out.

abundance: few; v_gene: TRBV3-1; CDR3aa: CASSEGQGREQYF
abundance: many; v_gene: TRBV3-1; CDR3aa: CASSLSAGGPYNEQFF
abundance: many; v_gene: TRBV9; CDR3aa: CASSPNPTGSGANVLTF
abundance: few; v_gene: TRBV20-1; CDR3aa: CSARARDRGYYEQYF
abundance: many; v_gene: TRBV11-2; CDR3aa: CASSLWLAGGQGSFEETQYF
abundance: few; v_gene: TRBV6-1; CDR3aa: CASSEEPGQYWETQYF
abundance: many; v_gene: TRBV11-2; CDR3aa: CASSSPPWVGASDEQFF
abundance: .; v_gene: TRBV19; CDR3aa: CATADRAHYEQYF
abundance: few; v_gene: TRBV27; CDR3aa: CASSRPSGRYNEQFF
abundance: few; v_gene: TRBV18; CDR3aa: CASSRRLAAGANVLTF
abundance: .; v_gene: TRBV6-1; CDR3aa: CASSEAGAFGEQYF
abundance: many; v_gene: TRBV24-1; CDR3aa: CATSDSGTENTEAFF
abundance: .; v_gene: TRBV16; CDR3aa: CASSHRDRGPESNQPQHF
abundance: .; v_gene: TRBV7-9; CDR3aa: CASSLYPGMSTEAFF
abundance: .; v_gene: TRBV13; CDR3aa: CASSLGGKNYEQYF
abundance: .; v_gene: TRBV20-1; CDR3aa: CSATLAGDRYNEQFF
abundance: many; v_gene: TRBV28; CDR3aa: CASRTSLRGTVYEQYF
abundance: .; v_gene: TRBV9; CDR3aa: CASSPAGQRFENGYTF
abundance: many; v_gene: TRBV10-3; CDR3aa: CAIMGGGSGSYNEQFF
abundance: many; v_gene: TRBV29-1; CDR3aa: CSATDSSRNEQFF
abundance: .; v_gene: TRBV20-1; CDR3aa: CSARSRTPTNYGYTF
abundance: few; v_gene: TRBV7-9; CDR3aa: CANSRIHTGISVETQYF
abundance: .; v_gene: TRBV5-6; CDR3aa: CASSLAQGGEAQYF